These 12 T cell receptor beta chains were sequenced from one sample in a study of blood T cell repertoires in COVID-19. Measured with immunoSEQ multiplex PCR; TCRdb has only the in-frame clones, and not every one. The table has around 300,000 clones, approximately 91% seen once. Sequenced material: PBMCs or T cells enriched from blood (not recorded which). The receptors were sampled from a woman aged 35 to 49 who had recovered from COVID-19.

The rearrangement joins TRBV5-6 to TRBJ1-2; the D gene is possibly TRBD1 (5 bases). This CDR3 has 15 residues. Germline CDR1 reads SGHDT; CDR2 reads YYEEEE. V was pared by 6 bases and J by 5 bases, with 20 bases between. DNA for the CDR3: TGTGCCAGCACCTCGCCCGGTGTGGACACGTATGGCTACACCTTC. As protein: CASTSPGVDTYGYTF.

The chain carries TRBV5-1 and TRBJ2-7; 9 bases agree with TRBD1. V trimming: 4 bases; J trimming: 1 base; junction bases outside the gene matches: 3. The CDR3 length is 14 residues. Germline V gene sequence: CDR1 SGHRS, CDR2 YFSETQ. CDR3 residues: CASSGGQGSYEQYF. The CDR3 nucleotides read TGCGCCAGCAGCGGGGGACAGGGATCCTACGAGCAGTACTTC.

This chain joins TRBV27 and TRBJ1-2, with TRBD1 matching 7 bases. V lost 5 bases, J lost 2 bases, and 2 bases stayed unmatched. This CDR3 comprises 13 residues. Germline loops: CDR1 MNHEY, CDR2 SMNVEV (reference sequence). Written as DNA, the CDR3 is TGTGCCAGCAGTGCGGGACAGAACTATGGCTACACCTTC. The encoded protein is CASSAGQNYGYTF.

The chain is built from TRBV29-1 and TRBJ1-3; D possibly corresponds to TRBD1 (5 bases). This CDR3 has 14 residues. The V and J ends lost 2 bases and 0 bases respectively, with 8 bases between them. Germline V gives CDR1 SQVTM, CDR2 ANQGSEA. The CDR3 is CSVEQGGSGNTIYF. The DNA for the CDR3 is TGCAGCGTTGAACAGGGAGGCTCTGGAAACACCATATATTTT.

The rearrangement uses TRBV19 and TRBJ2-1, with TRBD1 identical over 11 bases. The germline gives CDR1 LNHDA, CDR2 SQIVND (reference sequence). There are 14 residues in the CDR3. Trimming removed 4 bases from V and 4 bases from J; junction bases left unmatched: 0. CDR3 bases: TGTGCCAGTAGTAGGGACAGGGGGTACAATGAGCAGTTCTTC. Amino acid sequence: CASSRDRGYNEQFF.

The chain is built from TRBV7-9 and TRBJ1-6, with 7 bases fitting TRBD1. The CDR3 contains 17 residues. V dropped 1 base and J dropped 2; count of bases not matched to a gene: 5. Germline-derived CDR1 and CDR2 are SEHNR and FQNEAQ (reference sequence). The DNA for the CDR3 is TGTGCCAGCAGCTTAGTAGGGACAGACACCTATAATTCACCCCTCCACTTT. It is translated as CASSLVGTDTYNSPLHF.

The chain is built from TRBV18 and TRBJ2-7; TRBD1 might be the D (7 bases). Germline V CDR1 and CDR2: KGHSH, LQKENI. The V end lost 3 bases, the J end lost 4 bases, and 13 bases lay between the germline ends. This CDR3 has 14 residues. For the CDR3, the DNA is TGTGCCAGCTCACCGACGGCAGGGGGGTACGAGCAGTACTTC. Translating gives CASSPTAGGYEQYF.

The chain recombines TRBV6-5 with TRBJ1-2, with 7 bases aligning to TRBD1. CDR1 is MNHEY, CDR2 SVGAGI, per germline. After removal of 2 bases from V and 6 bases from J, the junction contained 6 bases not matched to a gene. This CDR3 comprises 14 residues. DNA for the CDR3: TGTGCCAGCAGTTACCTCAGGGGGGACAATGGCTACACCTTC. Translating gives CASSYLRGDNGYTF.

The chain has TRBV7-8 and TRBJ1-1; D not resolved. This CDR3 contains 14 residues. Germline loops: CDR1 SGHVS, CDR2 FQNEAQ. V was clipped by 1 base and J by 7 bases, with 13 bases between them. CDR3 in amino acids: CASSLDAREHEAFF. CDR3 nucleotides: TGTGCCAGCAGCTTAGATGCACGGGAGCATGAAGCTTTCTTT.

The chain combines TRBV7-6 with TRBJ1-2; 10 bases are shared with TRBD1. J was trimmed by 2 bases and V by 5 bases; bases with no gene match: 11. This CDR3 comprises 17 residues. Looked up from germline, CDR1 is SGHVS and CDR2 is FNYEAQ. In DNA form, the CDR3 reads TGTGCCAGCAGCCCGAGCCTGGGACAGGGGAAAAACTATGGCTACACCTTC. Protein sequence: CASSPSLGQGKNYGYTF.

This rearrangement joins TRBV19 to TRBJ1-2; 7 bases fit TRBD1. Germline V lookup: CDR1 LNHDA, CDR2 SQIVND (reference sequence). CDR3 size: 13 residues. Losses at the gene ends were 6 bases for V and 3 bases for J; bases not matched to a gene: 4. DNA for the CDR3: TGTGCCAGTAGGGGGGGACAGTACTATGGCTACACCTTC. This encodes CASRGGQYYGYTF.

This sequence joins TRBV15 and TRBJ2-7; 13 bases agree with TRBD2. V dropped 0 bases and J dropped 6; count of bases not matched to a gene: 8. Germline V gene lookup returns CDR1 LNHNV and CDR2 YYDKDF (reference sequence). The CDR3 length is 17 residues. DNA for the CDR3: TGTGCCACCAGCAGAGACCCGGGACTAGCGGGACAGGGCGAGCAGTACTTC. It is translated as CATSRDPGLAGQGEQYF.